Below, 10 T cell receptor beta chains from the same sample are listed, as sequenced in a study of cytomegalovirus exposure and HLA in healthy donors. A multiplex PCR was run with 60 Vbeta primers and 13 Jbeta primers. TCRdb's copy holds only in-frame clones and misses some; the assay was immunoSEQ multiplex PCR. This table holds some 57,000 clones, roughly nine tenths found once. Input material: PBMCs. The source of these receptors is a man aged 25 to 40 in good health and CMV-seropositive.

This chain joins TRBV7-2 and TRBJ2-5; TRBD2 matches 10 bases. Near its end, the DNA agrees better with TRBJ2-7, so the J call may be wrong. The length of the CDR3 is 14 residues. Germline CDR1 and CDR2: SGHTA and FQGNSA. CDR3 sequence reads: CASSLGLAIYEQYF. For the CDR3, the DNA is TGTGCCAGCAGCTTGGGACTAGCGATCTACGAGCAGTACTTC.

The sample holds one count of this clone. The junction differs from germline at one of its ends, possibly a read error. The chain joins TRBV7-9 to TRBJ1-1, with 7 bases aligning to TRBD1. Germline CDR1 reads SEHNR; CDR2 reads FQNEAQ (reference sequence). The CDR3 length is 16 residues. The CDR3 loop is CASNLPFTGADAEAFF. The DNA for the CDR3 is TGTGCCAGCAACTTACCCTTCACAGGGGCGGACGCTGAAGCTTTCTTT. Based on the CDR3 plus reference TRBV7-9 and TRBJ1-1, the full variable domain is DTGVSQNPRHKITKRGQNVTFRCDPISEHNRLYWYRQTLGQGPEFLTYFQNEAQLEKSRLLSDRFSAERPKGSFSTLEIQRTEQGDSAMYLCASNLPFTGADAEAFFGQGTRLTVV.

This chain uses TRBV25-1 with TRBJ1-1; the D gene is possibly TRBD1 (5 bases). Germline V gene data show CDR1 as MGHDK and CDR2 as SYGVNS. The CDR3 contains 15 residues. V was cut by 2 bases and J by 4 bases, with 14 bases left in between. The DNA of the CDR3 is TGTGCCAGCAGTGAAAACGGGGGAAAGAGCACTGAAGCTTTCTTT. It encodes CASSENGGKSTEAFF.

The rearrangement joins TRBV6-5 to TRBJ1-1, with 7 nucleotides matching TRBD1. The germline gives CDR1 MNHEY, CDR2 SVGAGI. The V gene end was trimmed by 6 bases and the J gene end by 6 bases; junction bases not matched to a gene: 7. The CDR3 totals 13 residues. CDR3 amino acids: CASRERGPPEAFF. The CDR3 nucleotides are TGTGCCAGCAGGGAGAGGGGGCCGCCTGAAGCTTTCTTT.

The genes are TRBV5-6 and TRBJ2-7, with 9 bases fitting TRBD1. In germline, CDR1 is SGHDT, CDR2 YYEEEE. With 0 bases clipped from V and 0 bases from J, the junction kept 7 bases outside the gene matches. The CDR3 totals 17 residues. CDR3 amino acids: CASSLGGWTGDSYEQYF. The CDR3 nucleotides are TGTGCCAGCAGCTTGGGGGGTTGGACAGGGGACTCCTACGAGCAGTACTTC.

The chain employs TRBV21-1 and TRBJ2-7; the listed D gene, TRBD2, was not tested against the DNA. TRBV21-1 is labeled a pseudogene. The CDR3 length is 16 residues. The DNA for the CDR3 is TGTGCCAGCAGCACCTTTCCGGGGCAGACCCGGGGGGAGCAGTACTTC. It yields the protein CASSTFPGQTRGEQYF.

This chain joins TRBV28 and TRBJ1-5; a possible D gene is TRBD1 (5 bases). The germline V and J ends were trimmed by 5 bases and 1 base, with 18 bases remaining between them. The CDR3 sequence is 17 residues long. The germline gives CDR1 MDHEN, CDR2 SYDVKM. CDR3 amino acids: CASSRAFLGGSNQPQHF. The CDR3 DNA is TGTGCCAGCAGTAGGGCTTTCCTGGGGGGAAGCAATCAGCCCCAGCATTTT.

This rearrangement joins TRBV5-4 to TRBJ2-7; 11 positions match TRBD2. The CDR3 extends over 14 amino acids. Germline trimming cut 5 bases from V and 4 bases from J; bases unmatched to any gene: 5. Germline CDR1 is SGHNT and CDR2 is YYREEE (reference sequence). For the CDR3, the DNA is TGTGCCAGCAGACTAGCGGGAGAAGTGTACGAGCAGTACTTC. Its protein is CASRLAGEVYEQYF.

The chain is built from TRBV7-2 and TRBJ2-1, with TRBD2 matching 10 bases. V shed 4 bases, J shed 0 bases, and the junction held 9 bases outside the gene matches. Per the germline V gene, CDR1 is SGHTA and CDR2 is FQGNSA. The CDR3 contains 18 residues. DNA for the CDR3: TGTGCCAGCAGCTCCCCCGGGACTAGCGAAAGCTCCTACAATGAGCAGTTCTTC. This gives the protein CASSSPGTSESSYNEQFF.

Concerning this clone: This CDR3 is also generated by other DNA sequences in the sample. V and J are TRBV28 and TRBJ1-1, with 11 positions matching TRBD1. CDR1 is MDHEN, CDR2 SYDVKM, per germline. Germline trimming cut 4 bases from V and 4 bases from J; bases unmatched to any gene: 5. The CDR3 runs to 15 residues. The CDR3 DNA reads TGTGCCAGCAGTTCTCCCGGGACAGGGGGCACTGAAGCTTTCTTT. Protein product: CASSSPGTGGTEAFF.